The 13 T cell receptor beta chains presented below share a single source sample, sequenced in a study of CD8 T cells in Susac syndrome. Random hexamers were used to reverse transcribe the RNA input (about 0.5 to 1 ug). MiXCR, applied by TCRdb to the immunoSEQ multiplex PCR reads, yields one record per CDR3 protein. There are 150,000 to 160,000 distinct CDR3 sequences in the sample; approximately 94% occur only once, and more than 0.2% lies in the top ten. What was sequenced was CD8+ T cells from PBMCs. The receptors stem from a human donor with multiple sclerosis.

The rearrangement uses TRBV4-1 and TRBJ1-5; no clear D gene. This CDR3 has 15 amino acids. Trimming removed 0 bases at V and 2 bases at J, with 8 bases between. CDR1 is MGHRA and CDR2 is YSYEKL in the germline V gene. CDR3 in amino acids: CASSQEPAGNQPQHF. As DNA, the CDR3 is TGCGCCAGCAGCCAAGAACCGGCAGGCAATCAGCCCCAGCATTTT.

This chain connects TRBV29-1 to TRBJ1-2; tentative D call: TRBD1 (5 bases). CDR1 SQVTM and CDR2 ANQGSEA come from the germline V gene. This CDR3 has 12 amino acids. The ends were cut back, 1 base at V and 6 bases at J, with 9 bases in the middle. The CDR3 region has the DNA TGCAGCGTTGAAGGCAGGGCAAATGGCTACACCTTC. This translates into CSVEGRANGYTF.

The rearrangement uses TRBV4-2 and TRBJ1-1, with 8 bases lining up with TRBD1. V lost 10 bases, J lost 11 bases, and 9 bases stayed unmatched. Germline CDR1 and CDR2: LGHNA and YNFKEQ. The CDR3 totals 11 residues. CDR3 protein: CATIQGDLAFF. CDR3 coding DNA: TGTGCCACAATACAGGGGGACTTGGCTTTCTTT.

The V and J genes are TRBV12-5 and TRBJ1-2; 9 nucleotides line up with TRBD1. The J segment lost 10 bases and the V segment lost 5 bases, leaving 11 bases of the junction unmatched. Germline-derived CDR1 and CDR2 are LGHNT and FRNRAP. The CDR3 contains 14 residues. In DNA form, the CDR3 reads TGTGCTAGTGGTCCCCGGACAGGGGTTGTTGACTACACCTTC. It is translated as CASGPRTGVVDYTF.

V gene TRBV12-3 or TRBV12-4 combines with J gene TRBJ2-3, with TRBD1 as a possible D gene (6 bases). With 2 bases removed from V and 2 bases from J, the gap between germline ends came to 11 bases. This CDR3 has 15 residues. The CDR3 DNA sequence: TGTGCCAGCAGTTTACTCAGGGGTCACACAGATACGCAGTATTTT. It codes for CASSLLRGHTDTQYF.

The V gene is TRBV28, the J gene TRBJ2-1; no reliable D call. CDR1 is MDHEN and CDR2 is SYDVKM in the germline V gene. V lost 5 bases, J lost 11 bases, and 7 bases lay in between. The CDR3 consists of 10 residues. The CDR3 is CASSGNKQFF. CDR3 coding DNA: TGTGCCAGCAGTGGAAATAAGCAGTTCTTC.

The V gene is TRBV30, the J gene TRBJ1-5; D is perhaps TRBD1 (5 bases). Germline CDR1 is GTSNPN and CDR2 is SVGIG (reference sequence). V shed 1 base and J shed 2 bases, with 24 bases lying between them. CDR3 length: 19 residues. DNA of the CDR3: TGTGCCTGGAGTGAACGTCAGGGAGAGGTACCGGTCGGCAATCAGCCCCAGCATTTT. This codes for CAWSERQGEVPVGNQPQHF.

This clonotype was recorded only once. The CDR3 is CSARGRNSRTSYGYTF. The CDR3, as DNA: TGCAGTGCTAGAGGAAGGAATTCCAGGACGTCTTATGGCTACACCTTC. V is TRBV20-1 and J is TRBJ1-2; D not certain. Germline assignment: CDR1 DFQATT and CDR2 SNEGSKA (reference sequence). V was trimmed by 1 base and J by 5 bases, leaving 20 bases between them. The CDR3 sequence is 16 residues long.

As for this clonotype: Its ends do not fully match the called genes, so a read error is possible. V gene TRBV3-1 combines with J gene TRBJ2-7; tentative D call: TRBD1 (5 bases). Germline V gene data show CDR1 as LGHDT and CDR2 as YNNKEL (reference sequence). The CDR3 is made up of 16 amino acids. CDR3 protein: CASSQGRTPRAGLMDF. CDR3 nucleotide sequence: TGTGCCAGCAGCCAAGGAAGAACCCCCAGGGCAGGGCTGATGGACTTC.

V gene TRBV29-1 combines with J gene TRBJ2-6; 9 bases line up with TRBD1. The ends lost 0 bases at V and 0 bases at J; junction bases unmatched: 3. The CDR3 consists of 17 residues. Germline V gene sequence: CDR1 SQVTM, CDR2 ANQGSEA. CDR3 nucleotides: TGCAGCGTTGAAGATCGGGACAGGGACTCTGGGGCCAACGTCCTGACTTTC. Residues: CSVEDRDRDSGANVLTF.

The chain couples TRBV29-1 to TRBJ1-2, with D maybe TRBD1 (5 bases). Germline V gene sequence: CDR1 SQVTM, CDR2 ANQGSEA. The CDR3 extends over 12 amino acids. V was pared by 4 bases and J by 6 bases, with 12 bases between. The CDR3, as DNA: TGCAGCGTTGGAGGGAGGGACGATGGCTACACCTTC. It translates to CSVGGRDDGYTF. Full variable domain (remainder filled in from reference TRBV29-1 and TRBJ1-2): SAVISQKPSRDICQRGTSLTIQCQVDSQVTMMFWYRQQPGQSLTLIATANQGSEATYESGFVIDKFPISRPNLTFSTLTVSNMSPEDSSIYLCSVGGRDDGYTFGSGTRLTVV.

CDR3 nucleotide sequence: TGCAGTGCTAGGACAGGGCGATCGGGGGCCCAGTACTTC. It is translated as CSARTGRSGAQYF. The chain uses TRBV20-1 and TRBJ2-5, with a weak D call TRBD1 (7 bases). The CDR3 has 13 amino acids. Germline CDR1 is DFQATT and CDR2 is SNEGSKA (reference sequence). Trimming removed 3 bases at V and 9 bases at J, with 17 bases between.

V usage is TRBV20-1 and J usage is TRBJ2-2; TRBD2 matches at 10 bases. Germline V CDR1 and CDR2: DFQATT, SNEGSKA (reference sequence). The length of the CDR3 is 16 residues. The ends lost 1 base at V and 1 base at J; junction bases unmatched: 3. The CDR3 is CSARAIAGGNTGELFF. CDR3 DNA sequence: TGCAGTGCTAGAGCAATAGCGGGGGGGAACACCGGGGAGCTGTTTTTT.